Listed below are T cell receptor beta chains from one sample, sequenced in a study of cytomegalovirus exposure and HLA in healthy donors. Method: immunoSEQ multiplex PCR; TCRdb's copy keeps in-frame clones and lacks some. The table includes 200,000 to 250,000 clones, approximately 88% detected once. Sequences were obtained from PBMCs. The receptors stem from a woman younger than 45 in good health and CMV-seropositive. Both conserved end residues are part of each CDR3. A D gene is named only where the DNA matches it firmly. Clone size appears in some rows only: once, few, many, or a class for an expanded clone.

TRBJ1-4 NA TRBV27 NA TGTGCCACCAAAAACTATCGGGGTTCTAATGAAAAACTGTTTTTT CATKNYRGSNEKLFF
TRBJ1-1 NA TRBV30 TRBD1 TGTGCCTGGAGTGTAAACAGGGGCAACACTGAAGCTTTCTTT CAWSVNRGNTEAFF
TRBJ2-7 NA TRBV4-1 TRBD1 TGCGCCAGCAGCCAATCCCGGGACAGAAGCTCCTACGAGCAGTACTTC CASSQSRDRSSYEQYF
TRBJ2-1 NA TRBV9 NA TGTGCCAGCAGCCGGGACGCCGAAGACAATGAGCAGTTCTTC CASSRDAEDNEQFF
TRBJ2-7 NA TRBV30 TRBD2 TGTGCCTGGAGTGTAAGCGGGAGAGCCTACGAGCAGTACTTC CAWSVSGRAYEQYF
TRBJ2-1 NA TRBV6-1 TRBD2 TGTGCCAGCAGTGGGGCTAGCGGGACTCCACATTACAATGAGCAGTTCTTC CASSGASGTPHYNEQFF
TRBJ2-7 NA TRBV29-1 TRBD1 TGCAGCGTGGGACAGGCTGGATACGAGCAGTACTTC CSVGQAGYEQYF
TRBJ1-3 NA TRBV4-3 NA TGCGCCAGCAGCCAAGGAGCTGGGGGAAACACCATATATTTT CASSQGAGGNTIYF
TRBJ2-6 NA TRBV4-3 NA TGCGCCAGCAGCCGGAGGAGCTCTGGGGCCAACGTCCTGACTTTC CASSRRSSGANVLTF
TRBJ2-1 NA TRBV6-5 NA TGTGCCAGCAGTTACTCGAAATCGAGAGGCGAGCAGTTCTTC CASSYSKSRGEQFF
TRBJ2-5 NA TRBV5-6 NA TGTGCCAGCAGCTTGTTGACGGAGGGGACGGGAGAGACCCAGTACTTC CASSLLTEGTGETQYF
TRBJ2-7 NA TRBV6-1 NA TGTGCCAGCAGAACCGGGACATTGAACCACGAGCAGTACTTC CASRTGTLNHEQYF
TRBJ2-2 NA TRBV30 TRBD2 TGTGCCTGGAGTGTACCCCTAGCGGGAGTTTCGAACACCGGGGAGCTGTTTTTT CAWSVPLAGVSNTGELFF
TRBJ1-1 NA TRBV6-6 NA TGTGCCAGCAGTTACCCCGACGGTGAAGCTTTCTTT CASSYPDGEAFF
TRBJ2-1 NA TRBV5-8 TRBD1 TGTGCCAGCAGCTCAACAGGGGACGAGCAGTTCTTC CASSSTGDEQFF
TRBJ2-7 NA TRBV4-3 NA TGCGCCAGCAGCCAAGTCGACGGAAACTACGAGCAGTACTTC CASSQVDGNYEQYF
TRBJ1-4 few TRBV7-8 TRBD1 TGTGCCAGCAGCGCCACTGTCCCGGGACAGGGCTCGAATGAAAAACTGTTTTTT CASSATVPGQGSNEKLFF
TRBJ1-4 NA TRBV27 NA TGTGCCAGCAGTCCCTCTCTGGGATGGCGTGAAAAACTGTTTTTT CASSPSLGWREKLFF
TRBJ2-1 NA TRBV27 NA TGTGCCAGCAGTGCGAGGTCCGAAAAGTTCTTC CASSARSEKFF
TRBJ2-5 NA TRBV7-2 TRBD2 TGTGCCAGCAGCCGCCCGGGACTAGCGGGAGGGATAAAAGAGACCCAGTACTTC CASSRPGLAGGIKETQYF
TRBJ2-1 NA TRBV9 NA TGTGCCAGCAGCGTAGAGGGGGAGCAGTTCTTC CASSVEGEQFF
TRBJ2-5 once TRBV2 NA TGTGCCGGCCGGGGGACAGCTCAAGAGACCCAGTACTTC CAGRGTAQETQYF
TRBJ2-1 NA TRBV6-1 NA TGTGCCAACTCGCCGGACAGCACTCCTGAGCAGTTCTTC CANSPDSTPEQFF
TRBJ2-7 NA TRBV7-8 NA TGTGCCAGCAGCCCCTTACCGGCGGGCAGTTCCTACGAGCAGTACTTC CASSPLPAGSSYEQYF
TRBJ2-7 few TRBV30 NA TGTGCCTGGAGTAAGGTTAGCTACGAGCAGTACTTC CAWSKVSYEQYF
TRBJ2-5 NA TRBV7-9 NA TGTGCCAGCAGCCTACCCCTCGGACAGCGGGAGACCCAGTACTTC CASSLPLGQRETQYF
TRBJ1-3 NA TRBV5-1 TRBD1 TGCGCCAGCAGCTTGTGGGACAGCTCTGGAAACACCATATATTTT CASSLWDSSGNTIYF
TRBJ1-1 NA TRBV6-1 TRBD1 TGTGCCAGCAGCCCGTACAGGGGGACTGAAGCTTTCTTT CASSPYRGTEAFF
TRBJ2-3 NA TRBV6-5 TRBD1 TGTGCCAGCAGTAGAGAGACAGGGGACACAGATACGCAGTATTTT CASSRETGDTDTQYF
TRBJ2-4 NA TRBV5-1 NA TGCGCCAGCAGCTTGGGAACTACAGGGAGATCGGCCAAAAACATTCAGTACTTC CASSLGTTGRSAKNIQYF
TRBJ1-1 NA TRBV28 TRBD1 TGTGCCAGCGTAAGACAGGGCCTCAGGGACACTGAAGCTTTCTTT CASVRQGLRDTEAFF
TRBJ1-1 NA TRBV29-1 NA TGCAGCGTCGACCGTAGTAAGGCGGACACTGAAGCTTTCTTT CSVDRSKADTEAFF
TRBJ2-3 NA TRBV11-2 TRBD1 TGTGCCAGCAGCGCAACCGCCCCGGGACAGGGATATGCAGATACGCAGTATTTT CASSATAPGQGYADTQYF
TRBJ2-2 many TRBV14 NA TGTGCCAGCAGCCTTGCACTGGGCGCCGGGGAGCTGTTTTTT CASSLALGAGELFF
TRBJ1-2 NA TRBV30 NA TGTGCCTGGAGTCCTACCACGACTGGCTACACCTTC CAWSPTTTGYTF
TRBJ2-2 NA TRBV29-1 NA TGCAGCGTCCCCCGGGCCTTGTCACACACCGGGGAGCTGTTTTTT CSVPRALSHTGELFF
TRBJ2-6 NA TRBV11-1 NA TGTGCCAGCAGGCTTCGGGGGAGAGGCTCTGGGGCCAACGTCCTGACTTTC CASRLRGRGSGANVLTF
TRBJ1-5 NA TRBV30 TRBD1 TGTGCCTGGAGTCCAGGGGGTAGCAATCAGCCCCAGCATTTT CAWSPGGSNQPQHF
TRBJ1-5 NA TRBV4-3 NA TGCGCCAGCAGCCAAGATCTTAGTCAGCCCCAGCATTTT CASSQDLSQPQHF
TRBJ2-7 NA TRBV30 NA TGTGCCTGGAGGGGGGGGACAGCGGGACGATCCGGCTACGAGCAGTACTTC CAWRGGTAGRSGYEQYF
TRBJ2-1 NA TRBV27 TRBD1 TGTGCCAGCAGTTTGACAGGGAGCTCCTACAATGAGCAGTTCTTC CASSLTGSSYNEQFF
TRBJ1-4 NA TRBV5-1 NA TGCGCCAGCAGCTTGGACAGGACTAATGAAAAACTGTTTTTT CASSLDRTNEKLFF
TRBJ2-3 once TRBV14 NA TGTGCCAGCAGCCAATTCGGTGGGGTCACAGATACGCAGTATTTT CASSQFGGVTDTQYF
TRBJ2-1 NA TRBV7-6 TRBD2 TGTGCCAGCAGCCTGGACGGGAGGGTCCACAATGAGCAGTTCTTC CASSLDGRVHNEQFF
TRBJ2-2 NA TRBV5-1 NA TGCGCCAGCAGGGAACGGTCGAACACCGGGGAGCTGTTTTTT CASRERSNTGELFF
TRBJ1-2 NA TRBV29-1 TRBD1 TGCAGCGTTGAATCACAGGGGGACGGCTACACCTTC CSVESQGDGYTF
TRBJ2-7 once TRBV19 TRBD2 TGTGCCAGTAGGAAGCGGGAGGGCTACGAGCAGTACTTC CASRKREGYEQYF
TRBJ2-7 NA TRBV19 TRBD1 TGTGCCAGTAGTATTGGGGGACAGGGGAGTTCCTACGAGCAGTACTTC CASSIGGQGSSYEQYF
TRBJ2-7 few TRBV4-1 NA TGCGCCAGCAGCCAAGTGAAGGGGGTGGTATACGAGCAGTACTTC CASSQVKGVVYEQYF
TRBJ2-1 once TRBV9 TRBD1 TGTGCCAGCAGCGGGAAGAACAGGGGGAGTGACAATGAGCAGTTCTTC CASSGKNRGSDNEQFF
TRBJ1-1 NA TRBV6-1 TRBD1 TGTGCCAGCAGTGAAAGGGGGCGGATCACTGAAGCTTTCTTT CASSERGRITEAFF
TRBJ2-1 NA TRBV6-1 TRBD2 TGTGCCAGCAGTGTAACCAGCGGGAGGAGGGATGAGCAGTTCTTC CASSVTSGRRDEQFF
TRBJ2-3 NA TRBV11-1 TRBD2 TGTGCCAGCAGCGGGACTAGCGTCGAAGAAAGGTATTTT CASSGTSVEERYF
TRBJ2-5 NA TRBV13 NA TGTGCCAGCAGCTCGGACAGTCAAGAGACCCAGTACTTC CASSSDSQETQYF
TRBJ2-1 NA TRBV27 NA TGTGCCAGCAGTTTATCGTGGGCCCGCACATTGTACAATGAGCAGTTCTTC CASSLSWARTLYNEQFF
TRBJ2-7 NA TRBV6-1 TRBD1 TGTGCCAGCAGTGGGCGACAGGGACATATACACGAGCAGTACTTC CASSGRQGHIHEQYF
TRBJ1-5 NA TRBV6-5 NA TGTGCCAGCAGCAACAGTTACAATCAGCCCCAGCATTTT CASSNSYNQPQHF